The 30 T cell receptor beta chains below were found in one sample sequenced in a study of cytomegalovirus exposure and HLA in healthy donors. PCR involved 60 Vbeta and 13 Jbeta primers. Repertoires were generated with immunoSEQ multiplex PCR, while TCRdb's copy carries only in-frame clones and drops some. The repertoire holds hundreds of thousands of clones, 76% seen once, with 0.63% in the top ten. The source material was PBMCs. These receptors all stem from a man between 18 and 29 years old in good health and CMV-seronegative.

The count of this clone is one. The CDR3 here is CASSHLRDRGVGYTF. The CDR3, as DNA: TGTGCCAGCAGCCATCTCCGGGACAGGGGAGTCGGCTACACCTTC. V usage is TRBV14 and J usage is TRBJ1-2, with 10 bases fitting TRBD1. The CDR3 extends over 15 amino acids. Germline V gives CDR1 SGHDN, CDR2 FVKESK. V was clipped by 3 bases and J by 8 bases; unmatched bases: 9.

The chain links TRBV10-3 to TRBJ2-1; 9 bases fit TRBD2. There are 13 residues in the CDR3. The germline V gene has CDR1 ENHRY and CDR2 SYGVKD. The V gene end was trimmed by 8 bases and the J gene end by 7 bases; junction bases not matched to a gene: 6. CDR3 protein: CAIRASGNNEQFF. CDR3 nucleotides: TGTGCCATCCGGGCTAGCGGGAATAATGAGCAGTTCTTC.

The chain is built from TRBV27 and TRBJ1-4; D is perhaps TRBD1 (6 bases). The CDR3 extends over 15 amino acids. V was cut by 3 bases and J by 5 bases, with 13 bases left in between. CDR1 and CDR2 from the germline V gene are MNHEY and SMNVEV (reference sequence). CDR3 DNA: TGTGCCAGCAGTTTTGAACCCAGGGGAAATGAAAAACTGTTTTTT. This codes for CASSFEPRGNEKLFF.

The chain has TRBV6-1 and TRBJ1-3, with D hard to call. Germline-derived CDR1 and CDR2 are MNHNS and SASEGT. Deletions cut 2 bases from V and 4 bases from J, with 12 bases between. The CDR3 has 15 amino acids. CDR3 sequence: CASSETGVYGNTIYF. The CDR3, as DNA: TGTGCCAGCAGTGAAACCGGGGTCTACGGAAACACCATATATTTT.

The V call is TRBV9, the J call TRBJ2-1; 10 bases match TRBD2. The CDR3 has 17 residues. The V segment lost 4 bases and the J segment 5 bases; nucleotides outside the gene matches: 12. Looked up from germline, CDR1 is SGDLS and CDR2 is YYNGEE. CDR3 region: CASSTPTSGIRHNEQFF. The CDR3 DNA sequence: TGTGCCAGCAGCACACCTACTAGCGGGATAAGACACAATGAGCAGTTCTTC.

A remark on this clone: The sample holds other DNA sequences that translate to the same CDR3. CDR3: CASTGSGNTIYF. Here the CDR3 DNA reads TGTGCCAGCACGGGCTCTGGAAACACCATATATTTT. The V and J genes are TRBV6-5 and TRBJ1-3, with D hard to call. From germline, CDR1 is MNHEY and CDR2 SVGAGI. This CDR3 contains 12 residues. V dropped 7 bases and J dropped 0 bases, with 4 bases sitting between them.

The CDR3 sequence: CASSVEGRGGVETQYF. CDR3 coding DNA: TGTGCCAGCAGCGTAGAGGGGCGGGGGGGTGTAGAGACCCAGTACTTC. The J gene is TRBJ2-5, the V gene TRBV9, with 9 bases that match TRBD2. This CDR3 is built from 16 residues. Germline V gene data show CDR1 as SGDLS and CDR2 as YYNGEE. With V trimmed by 0 bases and J by 4 bases, 7 bases remained unmatched. Full variable domain (rest looked up from reference TRBV9 and TRBJ2-5): DSGVTQTPKHLITATGQRVTLRCSPRSGDLSVYWYQQSLDQGLQFLIQYYNGEERAKGNILERFSAQQFPDLHSELNLSSLELGDSALYFCASSVEGRGGVETQYFGPGTRLLVL.

This clone showed up just a few times. The V and J genes are TRBV28 and TRBJ2-2; no reliable D call. Trimming removed 0 bases at V and 7 bases at J, with 12 bases between. Germline V CDR1 and CDR2: MDHEN, SYDVKM. The CDR3 runs to 15 residues. This CDR3 reads CASSLWVAGGGELFF. DNA of the CDR3: TGTGCCAGCAGTTTATGGGTCGCCGGCGGCGGGGAGCTGTTTTTT.

The rearrangement uses TRBV5-1 and TRBJ1-2; D call uncertain. This CDR3 region has 14 residues. Looked up from germline, CDR1 is SGHRS and CDR2 is YFSETQ. V was cut by 6 bases and J by 0 bases, with 12 bases left in between. The CDR3 DNA reads as TGCGCCAGCAATAGCCGAGGCCCTAACTATGGCTACACCTTC. It is translated as CASNSRGPNYGYTF.

The chain joins TRBV5-4 to TRBJ2-7; the D gene is possibly TRBD2 (6 bases). Germline V gives CDR1 SGHNT, CDR2 YYREEE (reference sequence). The CDR3 contains 14 residues. The V end was cut by 0 bases, the J end by 4 bases, with 11 bases between. This chain's CDR3 is CASSLGGATYEQYF. CDR3 bases: TGTGCCAGCAGCTTGGGCGGGGCGACATACGAGCAGTACTTC.

Details on this clone: Mismatch with germline at one junction end may stem from a read error. The chain joins TRBV7-9 to TRBJ1-1, with a tentative D call TRBD1 (5 bases). CDR3 length equals 14 residues. In germline, CDR1 is SEHNR, CDR2 FQNEAQ (reference sequence). The CDR3 nucleotides read TGTTCCAGCAGCTTACCAGGGCGGCACACTGAAGCTTTCTTT. Its translation: CSSSLPGRHTEAFF.

The chain uses TRBV5-1 and TRBJ2-7; 9 bases align to TRBD2. Germline assignment: CDR1 SGHRS and CDR2 YFSETQ. Germline trimming cut 0 bases from V and 5 bases from J; bases unmatched to any gene: 6. The CDR3 loop spans 15 amino acids. This CDR3 reads CASSLGLADSDEQYF. CDR3 coding DNA: TGCGCCAGCAGCTTGGGACTAGCGGACAGCGACGAGCAGTACTTC.

V is TRBV19 and J is TRBJ1-1; D may be TRBD1 (6 bases). CDR1 is LNHDA, CDR2 SQIVND, per germline (reference sequence). The CDR3 runs to 13 residues. With 7 bases removed from V and 1 base from J, the gap between germline ends came to 10 bases. The CDR3 DNA follows: TGTGCCAGTATTGACAGGAGGAACACTGAAGCTTTCTTT. Its protein is CASIDRRNTEAFF.

This clone was detected a few times. The chain has TRBV28 and TRBJ2-2; weak D call: TRBD1 (6 bases). Germline CDR1 is MDHEN and CDR2 is SYDVKM. Trimming removed 1 base at V and 3 bases at J, with 9 bases between. The CDR3 covers 15 residues. The CDR3 here is CASSLLQGDTGELFF. DNA for the CDR3: TGTGCCAGCAGTTTATTACAGGGTGACACCGGGGAGCTGTTTTTT.

The CDR3 is CASSFPASGSDEQYF. The CDR3 DNA reads as TGTGCCAGCAGTTTCCCCGCTAGCGGGAGCGACGAGCAGTACTTC. The chain is built from TRBV28 and TRBJ2-7; TRBD2 matches at 10 bases. The CDR3 sequence is 15 residues long. The germline gives CDR1 MDHEN, CDR2 SYDVKM. V shed 3 bases, J shed 5 bases, and the junction held 7 bases outside the gene matches.

This clone came up once. The chain joins TRBV6-1 to TRBJ1-5; D gene ambiguous. The CDR3 has 15 amino acids. CDR1 is MNHNS and CDR2 is SASEGT in the germline V gene. The V end lost 3 bases, the J end lost 11 bases, and 20 bases lay between the germline ends. The CDR3 is CASSDPYFGSGAQHF. The CDR3 DNA reads TGTGCCAGCAGTGACCCTTATTTTGGGTCTGGAGCCCAGCATTTT.

This clone has only a few counts. The CDR3 sequence is CASSQDLAGGIYEQYF. CDR3 coding DNA: TGTGCCAGCAGCCAAGATCTCGCAGGGGGAATCTACGAGCAGTACTTC. V is TRBV4-2 and J is TRBJ2-7, with TRBD1 matching over 7 bases. This CDR3 has 16 amino acids. Losses at the gene ends were 0 bases for V and 3 bases for J; bases not matched to a gene: 8. CDR1 is LGHNA, CDR2 YNFKEQ, per germline.

The chain uses TRBV7-9 and TRBJ2-1; 8 nucleotides match TRBD2. This CDR3 has 16 amino acids. Germline CDR1 reads SEHNR; CDR2 reads FQNEAQ (reference sequence). With V trimmed by 1 base and J by 7 bases, 9 bases remained unmatched. CDR3 in DNA: TGTGCCAGCAGCTTAGTAGGGACTAGGAAGCGGAATGAGCAGTTCTTC. Its protein product is CASSLVGTRKRNEQFF.

This sequence joins TRBV5-4 and TRBJ1-1; 10 bases fit TRBD1. Germline CDR1 reads SGHNT; CDR2 reads YYREEE (reference sequence). The CDR3 loop spans 15 amino acids. V lost 3 bases to trimming and J lost 4 bases; unmatched junction nucleotides: 6. Here the CDR3 reads CASSSYRTGGTEAFF. DNA for the CDR3: TGTGCCAGCAGCTCCTATAGGACAGGGGGCACTGAAGCTTTCTTT.

This sequence joins TRBV5-1 and TRBJ2-1; maybe TRBD2 (5 bases). This CDR3 comprises 15 residues. Germline CDR1 and CDR2: SGHRS and YFSETQ. V dropped 5 bases and J dropped 5 bases, with 17 bases sitting between them. The DNA for the CDR3 is TGCGCCAGCAGAGTAGTATTCGGGATGAACAATGAGCAGTTCTTC. This codes for CASRVVFGMNNEQFF.

This clone was observed once. This sequence joins TRBV4-1 and TRBJ2-1, with D possibly being TRBD2 (6 bases). Germline V CDR1 and CDR2: MGHRA, YSYEKL. The ends were cut back, 2 bases at V and 3 bases at J, with 14 bases in the middle. CDR3 length: 16 amino acids. For the CDR3, the DNA is TGCGCCAGCAGCCAACCCGGGACTCTCCTCTACAATGAGCAGTTCTTC. This encodes CASSQPGTLLYNEQFF.

V gene TRBV18 combines with J gene TRBJ1-2; 8 positions agree with TRBD1. This CDR3 region has 13 residues. Germline lookup yields CDR1 KGHSH and CDR2 LQKENI. After removal of 4 bases from V and 4 bases from J, the junction contained 2 bases not matched to a gene. CDR3 protein: CASSLDRVYGYTF. The CDR3 DNA sequence: TGTGCCAGCTCACTGGACAGGGTCTATGGCTACACCTTC. The full variable domain, with the rest looked up from reference TRBV18 and TRBJ1-2, is NAGVMQNPRHLVRRRGQEARLRCSPMKGHSHVYWYRQLPEEGLKFMVYLQKENIIDESGMPKERFSAEFPKEGPSILRIQQVVRGDSAAYFCASSLDRVYGYTFGSGTRLTVV.

With regard to this clone: Other nucleotide sequences in the sample specify the same CDR3. The gene calls are TRBV6-1 and TRBJ2-7; 11 bases are a match to TRBD1. Looked up from germline, CDR1 is MNHNS and CDR2 is SASEGT. The V gene end was trimmed by 3 bases and the J gene end by 3 bases; junction bases not matched to a gene: 4. The CDR3 has 15 residues. DNA for the CDR3: TGTGCCAGCAGTGAGGCGGGGACAGGGGGCTACGAGCAGTACTTC. As protein: CASSEAGTGGYEQYF.

The V and J genes are TRBV11-2 and TRBJ1-5; 7 nucleotides align to TRBD1. V lost 5 bases, J lost 3 bases, and 7 bases stayed unmatched. Germline CDR1 and CDR2: SGHAT and FQNNGV. The CDR3 has 15 amino acids. CDR3 residues: CASSPRTGHNQPQHF. CDR3 nucleotide sequence: TGTGCCAGCAGCCCAAGGACAGGACACAATCAGCCCCAGCATTTT.

The chain has TRBV10-3 and TRBJ1-2, with D tentatively TRBD1 (6 bases). V shed 4 bases and J shed 4 bases, with 10 bases lying between them. Germline V gene sequence: CDR1 ENHRY, CDR2 SYGVKD. This CDR3 comprises 13 residues. CDR3 in DNA: TGTGCCATCAGTGCGGCAGGGGCCTATGGCTACACCTTC. Encoded protein: CAISAAGAYGYTF.

The chain couples TRBV5-4 to TRBJ2-7, with D perhaps TRBD2 (6 bases). The CDR3 length is 14 residues. Germline V lookup: CDR1 SGHNT, CDR2 YYREEE (reference sequence). V was clipped by 3 bases and J by 4 bases, with 14 bases between them. The CDR3 DNA reads TGTGCCAGCAGCTCGCAGGGACGGGGGTACGAGCAGTACTTC. This sequence encodes CASSSQGRGYEQYF.

This clone was counted a single time. An end of the junction differs from the germline gene, which may be a read error. V usage is TRBV5-4 and J usage is TRBJ2-1, with TRBD1 as a possible D gene (6 bases). This CDR3 has 16 amino acids. In germline, CDR1 is SGHNT, CDR2 YYREEE (reference sequence). This CDR3 is CASSYQQGSKHNEQLF. CDR3 DNA sequence: TGTGCCAGCAGCTACCAACAGGGCTCGAAACACAATGAGCAGCTCTTC.

The sample holds a few counts of this clone. The chain employs TRBV5-1 and TRBJ1-2, with 10 bases identical to TRBD1. This CDR3 is 13 amino acids long. From germline, CDR1 is SGHRS and CDR2 YFSETQ. V was clipped by 4 bases and J by 8 bases; unmatched bases: 5. The CDR3 DNA sequence: TGCGCCAGCAGCATCGGGACAGGGGAAGGCTACACCTTC. Translating gives CASSIGTGEGYTF.

This chain uses TRBV4-1 with TRBJ2-1; 7 nucleotides match TRBD2. Germline V CDR1 and CDR2: MGHRA, YSYEKL. V trimming: 4 bases; J trimming: 5 bases; junction bases outside the gene matches: 5. The CDR3 spans 14 residues. CDR3 region: CASSRRGVNNEQFF. As DNA, the CDR3 is TGCGCCAGCAGCCGACGGGGGGTGAACAATGAGCAGTTCTTC.

This sequence joins TRBV7-8 and TRBJ1-5, with a weak D call TRBD1 (6 bases). V dropped 1 base and J dropped 4 bases, with 17 bases sitting between them. CDR1 SGHVS and CDR2 FQNEAQ come from the germline V gene. This CDR3 contains 17 residues. The chain's CDR3 is CASSLGGAGERNQPQHF. The DNA for the CDR3 is TGTGCCAGCAGCTTAGGAGGGGCAGGGGAAAGAAATCAGCCCCAGCATTTT.